Listed below are T cell receptor beta chains from one sample, sequenced in a study of cytomegalovirus exposure and HLA in healthy donors. Assay: immunoSEQ multiplex PCR; the TCRdb copy retains only in-frame clones and omits some. The table counts 93,000 or so clones; around 3.2% lies in the top ten. What was sequenced was PBMCs. The source is a man in his forties in good health and CMV-seronegative. Each CDR3 is given with its conserved first and last residue. The D gene is left open where the match is weak.

j_call	d_call	v_call	cdr3_nt	cdr3_aa
TRBJ2-3	.	TRBV6-5	TGTGCCAACAGGGCGGATAACACAGATACGCAGTATTTT	CANRADNTDTQYF
TRBJ2-7	.	TRBV6-1	TGTGCCACTGAGGGTCACACCTACGAGCAGTACTTC	CATEGHTYEQYF
TRBJ2-7	TRBD1	TRBV19	TGTGCCAGTAGTATGACAGGGTTCGTTCAGGAGCAGTACTTC	CASSMTGFVQEQYF
TRBJ1-1	TRBD1	TRBV2	TGTGCCAGCAGTCAACCGGGACAGATTCCTAACACTGAAGCTTTCTTT	CASSQPGQIPNTEAFF
TRBJ2-2	TRBD2	TRBV10-3	TGTGCCACCCTGGCGGGGGGCGATACCGGGGAGCTGTTTTTT	CATLAGGDTGELFF
TRBJ1-1	.	TRBV10-3	TGTGCCATCGGGGGGGAGTCTGAAGCTTTCTTT	CAIGGESEAFF
TRBJ1-1	TRBD1	TRBV2	TGTGCCAGCAAGACAGGGGGTAACACTGAAGCTTTCTTT	CASKTGGNTEAFF
TRBJ2-7	TRBD2	TRBV19	TGTGCCAGTATGTCTAGCGGAACCTACGAGCAGTACTTC	CASMSSGTYEQYF
TRBJ2-5	TRBD2	TRBV7-6	TGTGCCAGCAGCTTAGGGGGACTAGTGGGCCAAGAGACCCAGTACTTC	CASSLGGLVGQETQYF
TRBJ2-1	TRBD2	TRBV4-1	TGCGCCAGCAGCCAAGAACTAGCGGGGGGGCCAAGTGAGCAGTTCTTC	CASSQELAGGPSEQFF
TRBJ2-3	.	TRBV18	TGTGCCAGCTCACCACCGTCGGGAAGGAGCACAGATACGCAGTATTTT	CASSPPSGRSTDTQYF
TRBJ1-1	.	TRBV7-2	TGTGCCAGCAGCGACGCGACAGTAGCTTTCTTT	CASSDATVAFF
TRBJ1-4	TRBD1	TRBV4-1	TGCGCCAGCAGCCAAGTGCAGGGGGCGCGGGCATTGGAAAAACTGTTTTTT	CASSQVQGARALEKLFF
TRBJ1-3	.	TRBV2	TGTGCCAGCTCTGGACCGGGGGGCTCTGGAAACACCATATATTTT	CASSGPGGSGNTIYF
TRBJ1-1	.	TRBV6-1	TGTGCCAGCAGTGAAGGGAGGGCTTTT	CASSEGRAF
TRBJ1-4	.	TRBV19	TGTGCCAGTCGAAGGGGGGGTCGGGTTACTAATGAAAAACTGTTTTTT	CASRRGGRVTNEKLFF
TRBJ2-3	TRBD1	TRBV11-2	TGTGCCAGCAGCTTAGGCCGGACAGGGTTGGATACGCAGTATTTT	CASSLGRTGLDTQYF
TRBJ2-7	.	TRBV10-3	TGTGCCATCAGCGCGTTCAAAACCTACGAGCAGTACTTC	CAISAFKTYEQYF
TRBJ1-1	.	TRBV29-1	TGCAGCGTTCAGGGCTCTTTGAACACTGAAGCTTTCTTT	CSVQGSLNTEAFF
TRBJ1-5	TRBD1	TRBV6-5	TGTGCCAGCAGCAGCGGGACAGGGGGATCATGGCCCCAGCATTTT	CASSSGTGGSWPQHF
TRBJ1-2	.	TRBV2	TGTGCCAGCAGTAACAGGGACTATGGCTACACCTTC	CASSNRDYGYTF
TRBJ2-1	TRBD2	TRBV5-1	TGCGCCAGCAGCGCCACTAGCGGGGGGGCCGCCGATGAGCAGTTCTTC	CASSATSGGAADEQFF
TRBJ1-4	.	TRBV18	TGTGCCAGCTCATCGTACAGGGCGGCTAATGAAAAACTGTTTTTT	CASSSYRAANEKLFF
TRBJ2-3	TRBD2	TRBV14	TGTGCCAGCAGGGCGGGGGGAGCAGATACGCAGTATTTT	CASRAGGADTQYF
TRBJ1-5	.	TRBV30	TGTGCCTGGAGTGTACAGGGTGTGGAGCCCCAGCATTTT	CAWSVQGVEPQHF
TRBJ2-3	TRBD2	TRBV11-2	TGTGCCAGCAGCTTCAGGGCTAGCGGAGCCTACACAGATACGCAGTATTTT	CASSFRASGAYTDTQYF
TRBJ2-1	TRBD2	TRBV5-1	TGCGCCAGCAGCTTGGTTCCAGCGGGAGTGTCGGGCGATGAGCAGTTCTTC	CASSLVPAGVSGDEQFF
TRBJ1-2	.	TRBV5-1	TGCGCCAGCAGCTTGGCCGGGGGACCCGGTAACTATGGCTACACCTTC	CASSLAGGPGNYGYTF
TRBJ1-4	.	TRBV28	TGTGCCAGCACCTCTGGAGGAGCTGCAACTAATGAAAAACTGTTTTTT	CASTSGGAATNEKLFF
TRBJ2-5	TRBD2	TRBV7-2	TGTGCCAGCAGCCTTTCTCTCATTAGCGGGGGGGCTTTCGAAGAGACCCAGTACTTC	CASSLSLISGGAFEETQYF
TRBJ2-1	.	TRBV4-3	TGCGCCAGCAGCCAAGATCTTCCCCGGGTTGCCTACAATGAGCAGTTCTTC	CASSQDLPRVAYNEQFF
TRBJ1-1	.	TRBV7-9	TGTGCCAGCACACGGGAAGTTATGAACACTGAAGCTTTCTTT	CASTREVMNTEAFF
TRBJ2-7	TRBD1	TRBV10-1	TGCGCCAGCAGTCCGAAAGCCGCGACAGGGGGTGTCAACGAGCAGTACTTC	CASSPKAATGGVNEQYF
TRBJ1-6	TRBD1	TRBV7-9	TGTGCCAGCAGCTTGGGACAGGTGCCTACACCCCTCCACTTT	CASSLGQVPTPLHF
TRBJ1-2	TRBD1	TRBV6-5	TGTGCCAGCAGGAAACAGGGGGCGGGTGGCTACACCTTC	CASRKQGAGGYTF
TRBJ1-6	TRBD1	TRBV5-1	TGCGCCAGCAGCACGACGGGACAGATAAATTCACCCCTCCACTTT	CASSTTGQINSPLHF
TRBJ2-5	TRBD2	TRBV6-5	TGTGCCAGCACCGTAGCGGGGGGGCTTCGGGAGACCCAGTACTTC	CASTVAGGLRETQYF
TRBJ1-6	.	TRBV6-5	TGTGCCAGCCGAGGTGGGGAGGATTCACCCCTCCACTTT	CASRGGEDSPLHF
TRBJ1-2	.	TRBV19	TGTGCCAGTCGAAATGGGGGAGGTCCCGGTCATGGCTACACCTTC	CASRNGGGPGHGYTF